This passage covers 11 T cell receptor beta chains from one sample sequenced in a study of HIV-infected children after antiretroviral therapy interruption. RNA-based 3' RACE libraries used unique molecular identifiers. Each CDR3 protein is one row after TCRdb ran MiXCR on the 3' RACE reads. This sample has about 83,000 distinct CDR3 sequences, with roughly 6.4% found just once. The treatment is: PENTA 11 planned treatment interruption arm or continuous ART arm. Sample: CD45RA+ CD4+ T cells from PBMCs, pooled from several time points, taken from a donor given antiretroviral therapy, either interrupted or continuous. Specified subset: naive CD4+ CD45RA+ CD45RO- T cells. The origin of the receptors is a pool of human donors with HIV.

This clonotype was seen ten or more times. The chain recombines TRBV20-1 with TRBJ1-5, with 7 bases aligning to TRBD1. J was trimmed by 3 bases and V by 2 bases; bases with no gene match: 7. The CDR3 spans 15 residues. Germline CDR1 reads DFQATT; CDR2 reads SNEGSKA (reference sequence). Written as DNA, the CDR3 is TGCAGTGCTAGACAGGCAGGGGGAACCAATCAGCCCCAGCATTTT. This encodes CSARQAGGTNQPQHF.

This clonotype was counted many times. This chain connects TRBV7-9 to TRBJ1-1, with D uncertain. The CDR3 length is 15 residues. The germline V and J ends were trimmed by 8 bases and 4 bases, with 20 bases remaining between them. Looked up from germline, CDR1 is SEHNR and CDR2 is FQNEAQ (reference sequence). The CDR3 coding sequence is TGTGCCAGCCGGATCCCCTTAGCGGGAAGCACTGAAGCTTTCTTT. It codes for CASRIPLAGSTEAFF.

This clonotype was seen at least ten times. The chain carries TRBV20-1 and TRBJ1-5, with D possibly TRBD1 on 5 matching bases. The CDR3 consists of 13 residues. V was pared by 5 bases and J by 3 bases, with 11 bases between. CDR1 DFQATT and CDR2 SNEGSKA come from the germline V gene (reference sequence). CDR3 bases: TGCAGTGCTTCCCGGGACCACAATCAGCCCCAGCATTTT. Translation: CSASRDHNQPQHF.

The CDR3 is CASSLPGTRDDEQFF. Here the CDR3 DNA reads TGTGCCAGCAGTTTACCCGGGACTAGGGACGATGAGCAGTTCTTC. V usage is TRBV12-3 or TRBV12-4 and J usage is TRBJ2-1; TRBD2 matches 8 bases. V gave up 2 bases and J gave up 8 bases; unmatched junction bases: 8. CDR3 length: 15 amino acids.

The table lists this clonotype with many counts. The rearrangement links TRBV3-1 to TRBJ1-2; no firm D call. The germline V gene has CDR1 LGHDT and CDR2 YNNKEL (reference sequence). Trimming cost V 0 bases and J 4 bases, with 12 bases left between them. The CDR3 runs 15 residues. The CDR3 region is CASSQDANPVYGYTF. CDR3 DNA: TGTGCCAGCAGCCAAGACGCTAACCCTGTCTATGGCTACACCTTC.

This clonotype occurred many times. The chain combines TRBV28 with TRBJ2-1; TRBD1 aligns across 8 bases. Losses at the gene ends were 6 bases for V and 8 bases for J; bases not matched to a gene: 12. Looked up from germline, CDR1 is MDHEN and CDR2 is SYDVKM. The CDR3 is 15 residues long. The CDR3 DNA follows: TGTGCCAGCAGGTCACCGGTGACAGGGGTAGATGAGCAGTTCTTC. Translated: CASRSPVTGVDEQFF.

This clonotype has a count of ten or more. The chain is built from TRBV29-1 and TRBJ1-2; tentative D call: TRBD1 (6 bases). Germline CDR1 reads SQVTM; CDR2 reads ANQGSEA. The CDR3 covers 13 residues. Trimming pared 5 bases from V and 2 bases from J, leaving 12 bases between. Written as DNA, the CDR3 is TGCAGCGTTCCGACAGGTCCCAACTATGGCTACACCTTC. This sequence encodes CSVPTGPNYGYTF.

This clonotype came up many times. At one end the junction does not follow the germline gene, possibly because of a read error. The chain has TRBV30 and TRBJ2-2; D perhaps matches TRBD1 (5 bases). The V gene's germline CDR1 is GTSNPN and CDR2 SVGIG (reference sequence). The CDR3 length is 14 residues. The CDR3 region is CAWTFSGNSGELFF. CDR3 coding DNA: TGTGCCTGGACCTTTTCAGGGAACTCCGGGGAGCTGTTTTTT.

Many counts were recorded for this clonotype. The chain recombines TRBV7-3 with TRBJ2-1, with 7 nucleotides matching TRBD2. V was clipped by 5 bases and J by 4 bases; unmatched bases: 5. The CDR3 has 14 amino acids. The V gene's germline CDR1 is SGHTA and CDR2 FQGTGA. CDR3 region: CASSPPGLYNEQFF. The DNA of the CDR3 is TGTGCCAGCAGCCCCCCGGGACTATACAATGAGCAGTTCTTC.

This clonotype was seen a handful of times. This sequence joins TRBV7-9 and TRBJ2-3; unclear D gene. The V gene lost 1 base and the J gene lost 8 bases, with 13 bases spanning the gap. The CDR3 loop spans 14 amino acids. Germline CDR1 SEHNR, CDR2 FQNEAQ (reference sequence). The CDR3 DNA follows: TGTGCCAGCAGCTTAGTTTATAGTCAGAGTACGCAGTATTTT. Translating it yields CASSLVYSQSTQYF. The whole variable domain, filled in from reference TRBV7-9 and TRBJ2-3, reads DTGVSQNPRHKITKRGQNVTFRCDPISEHNRLYWYRQTLGQGPEFLTYFQNEAQLEKSRLLSDRFSAERPKGSFSTLEIQRTEQGDSAMYLCASSLVYSQSTQYFGPGTRLTVL.

To note about this clonotype: A read error may explain this, as a much larger clone is one base away. The CDR3 spells CASSLEGSSGNTVYF. Here the CDR3 DNA reads TGCGCCAGCAGCTTGGAAGGGAGCTCTGGAAACACCGTATATTTT. This rearrangement joins TRBV5-1 to TRBJ1-3; D unresolved. CDR1 is SGHRS, CDR2 YFSETQ, per germline. This CDR3 spans 15 amino acids.